The rows below give T cell receptor beta chains drawn from one sample of a study of shared clonotypes between healthy human individuals. Here immunoSEQ multiplex PCR was the method, and the copy in TCRdb shows in-frame clones only, minus some. The sample includes about 1,500,000 clones, about 96% seen only once; the top ten take roughly 1.2%. What was sequenced was naive CD4+ T cells sorted from blood. The receptors derive from a man aged 25-45 years in good health. Each CDR3 is given with its conserved first and last residue. A D gene is named only where the DNA matches it firmly. A clone size is listed for some rows: how often the clone was seen (once, few, many), or a class if it is expanded.

j_call	clone_size	v_call	d_call	cdr3_aa	cdr3_nt
TRBJ2-3	-	TRBV4-2	-	CASSQVRDTQYF	TGTGCCAGCAGCCAAGTAAGAGATACGCAGTATTTT
TRBJ1-3	-	TRBV10-3	-	CAIESFGGNTIYF	TGTGCCATCGAGAGTTTTGGAGGAAACACCATATATTTT
TRBJ2-5	-	TRBV28	TRBD2	CASSLGSTGLAGQETQYF	TGTGCCAGCAGTTTAGGTTCGACAGGACTAGCGGGACAAGAGACCCAGTACTTC
TRBJ2-7	-	TRBV9	-	CASSVGTDTKGGAYEQYF	TGTGCCAGCAGCGTCGGGACAGACACAAAGGGGGGAGCCTACGAGCAGTACTTC
TRBJ1-3	-	TRBV9	-	CASSVAASSGNTIYF	TGTGCCAGCAGCGTAGCAGCCAGCTCTGGAAACACCATATATTTT
TRBJ1-1	-	TRBV5-1	TRBD1	CASSIDRVRAEAFF	TGCGCCAGCAGCATCGACAGGGTACGGGCTGAAGCTTTCTTT
TRBJ2-3	-	TRBV4-1	-	CASSQFEGSSTDTQYF	TGCGCCAGCAGCCAATTTGAAGGATCTAGCACAGATACGCAGTATTTT
TRBJ1-5	-	TRBV18	-	CASSPPGSGGNQPQHF	TGTGCCAGCTCACCACCGGGTTCGGGGGGGAATCAGCCCCAGCATTTT
TRBJ2-7	-	TRBV7-3	TRBD2	CASRYSGSGIYEQYF	TGTGCCAGCAGATATAGCGGGAGTGGGATCTACGAGCAGTACTTC
TRBJ1-3	-	TRBV13	TRBD1	CASSATGETGNTIYF	TGTGCCAGCAGCGCTACAGGGGAGACTGGAAACACCATATATTTT
TRBJ2-2	once	TRBV28	-	CASSLGGTPGGELFF	TGTGCCAGCAGTTTAGGGGGGACCCCCGGCGGGGAGCTGTTTTTT
TRBJ2-3	-	TRBV27	TRBD2	CASSIRTSGSGDTQYF	TGTGCCAGCAGTATCCGGACTAGCGGGAGTGGTGATACGCAGTATTTT
TRBJ2-7	-	TRBV7-9	TRBD2	CASSTQTSGRAHEQYF	TGTGCCAGCAGCACCCAGACTAGCGGGAGGGCCCACGAGCAGTACTTC
TRBJ2-7	-	TRBV6-1	-	CASSEIVEVYEQYF	TGTGCCAGCAGTGAAATTGTTGAGGTCTACGAGCAGTACTTC
TRBJ2-3	-	TRBV25-1	-	CASSDPQRADTQYF	TGTGCCAGCAGTGACCCGCAGAGGGCAGATACGCAGTATTTT
TRBJ2-5	-	TRBV19	TRBD1	CASSPRTGSETQYF	TGTGCCAGTAGTCCAAGGACAGGGTCGGAGACCCAGTACTTC
TRBJ2-1	-	TRBV19	TRBD2	CASRGLAGGQFF	TGTGCCAGTAGAGGACTAGCGGGAGGGCAGTTCTTC
TRBJ2-7	-	TRBV13	TRBD2	CASSSRAPSGGSYEQYF	TGTGCCAGCAGCTCGAGGGCCCCTAGCGGGGGATCCTACGAGCAGTACTTC
TRBJ2-2	-	TRBV11-1	-	CASSLGVSLPTGELFF	TGTGCCAGCAGCTTAGGGGTCTCCCTACCCACCGGGGAGCTGTTTTTT
TRBJ1-1	-	TRBV23-1	-	CASSQSSEAGTEAFF	TGCGCCAGCAGTCAATCTTCTGAAGCGGGCACTGAAGCTTTCTTT